This note documents a single TCR beta chain sequence. Its antigen remains unknown. Germline trimming cut 6 bases from V and 5 bases from J; bases unmatched to any gene: 7. CDR1 and CDR2 (germline): SGHAT, FQNNGV. CDR3 length: 15 amino acids. Generated by immunoSEQ multiplex PCR, the TCRdb table keeps only in-frame clones and is missing some. The sample lists 40,000 to 45,000 clones, roughly 94% seen once, with less than 2% in the top ten. The data originate from a study of T cells in tuberculosis. On the study more broadly: The T cells targeted glucose monomycolate, a mycobacterial lipid, via CD1B. IGRA-negative adolescents, IGRA-positive adolescents with latent tuberculosis and adults with active tuberculosis formed this South African cohort. Whole-study findings and limits: GEM motif frequencies gave 55% to 75% accuracy; the GMM repertoire gave roughly 87%.

The sample comprised PBMCs. This TCR was recovered from a donor aged 5-35 years with latent tuberculosis or without tuberculosis infection. Some clones in this sample may be carry-over from other donors' samples. The chain combines TRBV11-2 with TRBJ2-2, with 9 nucleotides matching TRBD1. The CDR3 nucleotides read TGTGCCAGCAGGTCCGGGACAGGGAATACCGGGGAGCTGTTTTTT. It encodes CASRSGTGNTGELFF.